This T cell receptor (beta chain) emerged from a study of identical twins. Findings and limits, study-wide: Twin-shared out-of-frame alpha sequences showed excess low generation probability.

TCRdb reprocessed the 5' RACE reads via MiXCR and lists one record per CDR3 protein. This sample has hundreds of thousands of distinct CDR3 sequences, with over 12% found just once. This clonotype was detected many times. Its antigen is unknown. Unmatched junction bases numbered 12, after V lost 6 bases and J lost 4 bases. The CDR3 loop spans 15 amino acids. There were only healthy Caucasians among the donors. The TCR comes from a woman aged 18-29 years in good health. The sequenced material came from memory (CD45RO+) T cells sorted from blood. The chain is built from TRBV12-3 or TRBV12-4 and TRBJ2-7, with 7 bases aligning to TRBD1. CDR3 protein: CASSPGQPGRYEQYF. The CDR3 coding sequence is TGTGCCAGCAGCCCGGGACAGCCAGGACGGTACGAGCAGTACTTC.